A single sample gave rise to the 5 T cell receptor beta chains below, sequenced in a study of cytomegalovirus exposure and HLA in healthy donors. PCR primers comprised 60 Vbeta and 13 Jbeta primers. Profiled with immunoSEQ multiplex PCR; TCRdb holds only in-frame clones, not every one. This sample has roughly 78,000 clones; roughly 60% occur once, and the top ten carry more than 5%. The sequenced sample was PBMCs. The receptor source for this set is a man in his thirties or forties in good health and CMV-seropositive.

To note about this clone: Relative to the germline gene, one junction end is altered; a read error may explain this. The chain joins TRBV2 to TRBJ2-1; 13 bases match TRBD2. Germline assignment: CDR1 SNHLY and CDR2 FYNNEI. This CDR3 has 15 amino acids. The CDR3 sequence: CASREGTSGVHEQFF. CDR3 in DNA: TGTGCCAGCAGGGAAGGGACTAGCGGGGTCCATGAGCAGTTCTTC.

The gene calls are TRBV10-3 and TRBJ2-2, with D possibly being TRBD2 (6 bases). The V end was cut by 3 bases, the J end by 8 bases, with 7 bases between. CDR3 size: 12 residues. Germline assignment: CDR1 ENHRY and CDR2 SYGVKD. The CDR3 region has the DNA TGTGCCATCAGTGACGGGGGAGGGGAGCTGTTTTTT. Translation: CAISDGGGELFF.

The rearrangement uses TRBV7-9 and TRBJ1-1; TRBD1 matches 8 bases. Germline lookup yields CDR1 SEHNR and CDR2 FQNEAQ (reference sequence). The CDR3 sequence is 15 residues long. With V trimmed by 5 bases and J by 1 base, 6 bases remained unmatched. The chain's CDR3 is CASSLWTGRNTEAFF. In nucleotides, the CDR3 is TGTGCCAGCAGCCTGTGGACAGGGCGGAACACTGAAGCTTTCTTT.

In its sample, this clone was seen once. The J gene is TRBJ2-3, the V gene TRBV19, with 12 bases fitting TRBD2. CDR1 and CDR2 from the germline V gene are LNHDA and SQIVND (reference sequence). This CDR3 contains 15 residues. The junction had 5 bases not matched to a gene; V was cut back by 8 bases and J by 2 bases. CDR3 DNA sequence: TGTGCCAGTGGTCGGACTAGCGGGAACACAGATACGCAGTATTTT. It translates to CASGRTSGNTDTQYF.

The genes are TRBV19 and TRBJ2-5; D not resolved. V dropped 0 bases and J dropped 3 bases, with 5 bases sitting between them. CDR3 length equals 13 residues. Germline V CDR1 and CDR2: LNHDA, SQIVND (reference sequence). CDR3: CASSIEAEETQYF. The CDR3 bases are TGTGCCAGTAGTATAGAGGCAGAAGAGACCCAGTACTTC.